The 9 T cell receptor beta chains listed next were all sequenced from one sample in a study of PD-L1 blockade in urothelial cancer. Here immunoSEQ multiplex PCR was the method, and the copy in TCRdb shows in-frame clones only, minus some. The sample holds 25,000 to 35,000 clones, around 87% seen once. Sequencing was performed on PBMCs, taken around atezolizumab (anti-PD-L1) treatment. The receptors originated from a man aged 45 to 65 with urothelial cancer.

The V call is TRBV10-3, the J call TRBJ1-2; 8 nucleotides match TRBD1. The V and J ends lost 0 bases and 8 bases, in that order; junction bases with no gene match: 8. The CDR3 runs 15 residues. Germline-derived CDR1 and CDR2 are ENHRY and SYGVKD. CDR3 sequence (DNA): TGTGCCATCAGTGAGTCGCGGCAGGGGGCTCGGGGCTACACCTTC. It encodes CAISESRQGARGYTF.

The V and J genes are TRBV28 and TRBJ2-2, with TRBD1 as a possible D gene (6 bases). Trimming stripped 5 bases from V and 5 bases from J, with 15 bases between. The germline V gene has CDR1 MDHEN and CDR2 SYDVKM. There are 15 residues in the CDR3. Here the CDR3 DNA reads TGTGCCAGCAGTACAGGGCAAAGGAATACCGGGGAGCTGTTTTTT. Translation gives CASSTGQRNTGELFF.

In its sample, this clone was seen a few times. V gene TRBV11-2 combines with J gene TRBJ2-1; maybe TRBD1 (6 bases). The CDR3 consists of 15 residues. CDR1 SGHAT and CDR2 FQNNGV come from the germline V gene. V was shortened by 5 bases and J by 0 bases, with 11 bases between the two germline ends. The DNA of the CDR3 is TGTGCCAGCAGCACAGACAGGAGCTCCTACAATGAGCAGTTCTTC. The encoded protein is CASSTDRSSYNEQFF.

The CDR3 DNA reads as TGTGCCAGTAGTATCCTCGGCGGGAGGGGGACCTACGAGCAGTACTTC. This gives the protein CASSILGGRGTYEQYF. This chain uses TRBV19 with TRBJ2-7; 9 nucleotides match TRBD2. With V trimmed by 3 bases and J by 2 bases, 8 bases remained unmatched. This CDR3 spans 16 amino acids. Per germline, CDR1 LNHDA and CDR2 SQIVND (reference sequence).

The chain is built from TRBV5-4 and TRBJ2-7; D might be TRBD2 (5 bases). The V end lost 0 bases, the J end lost 2 bases, and 12 bases lay between the germline ends. Germline V gene data show CDR1 as SGHNT and CDR2 as YYREEE (reference sequence). The CDR3 has 15 residues. Written as DNA, the CDR3 is TGTGCCAGCAGCTTGGAGAACCAGAGGGCCTACGAGCAGTACTTC. Residues: CASSLENQRAYEQYF.

The chain recombines TRBV5-6 with TRBJ1-2, with D possibly being TRBD1 (6 bases). This CDR3 comprises 15 residues. Trimming took 2 bases from V and 1 from J, leaving 12 bases between them. Germline V lookup: CDR1 SGHDT, CDR2 YYEEEE. The CDR3 loop is CASSLWTAINYGYTF. The CDR3, as DNA: TGTGCCAGCAGCTTATGGACAGCGATTAACTATGGCTACACCTTC. Together with reference TRBV5-6 and TRBJ1-2, the CDR3 gives the full variable domain: DAGVTQSPTHLIKTRGQQVTLRCSPKSGHDTVSWYQQALGQGPQFIFQYYEEEERQRGNFPDRFSGHQFPNYSSELNVNALLLGDSALYLCASSLWTAINYGYTFGSGTRLTVV.

In nucleotides, the CDR3 is TGTGCCAGCAGCGGGGAGTTAAGAGAGACCCAGTACTTC. Translation gives CASSGELRETQYF. The chain couples TRBV6-5 to TRBJ2-5, with D perhaps matching TRBD2 (5 bases). V was pared by 6 bases and J by 4 bases, with 12 bases between. The germline CDR1 and CDR2 sequences are MNHEY and SVGAGI. The CDR3 is 13 residues long.

The gene calls are TRBV7-2 and TRBJ2-1; 11 bases match TRBD2. V gave up 5 bases and J gave up 7 bases; unmatched junction bases: 7. The CDR3 consists of 15 residues. Germline V gene lookup returns CDR1 SGHTA and CDR2 FQGNSA. CDR3 protein: CASSTRTSGWNEQFF. CDR3 sequence (DNA): TGTGCCAGCAGCACCCGGACTAGCGGGTGGAATGAGCAGTTCTTC.

The chain uses TRBV27 and TRBJ1-6; D is ambiguous. Trimming took 8 bases from V and 7 from J, leaving 15 bases between them. The germline gives CDR1 MNHEY, CDR2 SMNVEV (reference sequence). There are 14 residues in the CDR3. DNA of the CDR3: TGTGCCAGCTCCAATACAGTACCCAATTCACCCCTCCACTTT. This translates into CASSNTVPNSPLHF.